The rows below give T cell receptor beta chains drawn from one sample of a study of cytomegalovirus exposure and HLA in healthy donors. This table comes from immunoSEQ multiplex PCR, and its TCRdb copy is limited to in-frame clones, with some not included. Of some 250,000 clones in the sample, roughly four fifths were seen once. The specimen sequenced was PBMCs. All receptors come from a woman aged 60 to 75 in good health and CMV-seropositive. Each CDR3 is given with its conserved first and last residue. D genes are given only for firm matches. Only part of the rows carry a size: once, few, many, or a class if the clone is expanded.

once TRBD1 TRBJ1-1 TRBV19 CASSTAQGRTEAFF TGTGCCAGTAGTACCGCACAGGGGAGGACTGAAGCTTTCTTT
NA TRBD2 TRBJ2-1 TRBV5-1 CASSTGTSGLYNEQFF TGCGCCAGCAGCACTGGGACTAGCGGACTTTACAATGAGCAGTTCTTC
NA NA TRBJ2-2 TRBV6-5 CASGQTNTGELFF TGTGCCAGCGGACAGACGAACACCGGGGAGCTGTTTTTT
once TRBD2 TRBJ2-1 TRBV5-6 CASSSAGLAQSPEQFF TGTGCCAGCAGCTCGGCGGGACTAGCGCAATCTCCGGAGCAGTTCTTC
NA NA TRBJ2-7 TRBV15 CATSRDRVIGEQYF TGTGCCACCAGCAGAGACAGGGTTATTGGCGAGCAGTACTTC
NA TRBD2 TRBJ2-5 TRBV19 CASSRRTSGSRETQYF TGTGCCAGTAGTCGCCGGACTAGCGGGAGTAGGGAGACCCAGTACTTC
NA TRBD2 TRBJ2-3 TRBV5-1 CASSLELAVSTDTQYF TGCGCCAGCAGCTTGGAACTAGCGGTTAGCACAGATACGCAGTATTTT
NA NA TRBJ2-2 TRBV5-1 CASSPDLGQITGELFF TGCGCCAGCAGCCCTGACCTGGGACAAATCACCGGGGAGCTGTTTTTT
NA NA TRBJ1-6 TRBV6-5 CASSYSRVKNSPLHF TGTGCCAGCAGTTACTCGAGGGTAAAGAATTCACCCCTCCACTTT
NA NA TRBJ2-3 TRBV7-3 CASSLTPSGANTDTQYF TGTGCCAGCAGCTTAACCCCCAGCGGAGCTAACACAGATACGCAGTATTTT
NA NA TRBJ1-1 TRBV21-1 CASSTYEEDREAFF TGTGCCAGCAGCACGTACGAGGAGGACAGAGAAGCTTTCTTT
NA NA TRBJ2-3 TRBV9 CASSVWAGSRSVDTQYF TGTGCCAGCAGCGTGTGGGCAGGTAGTCGTTCCGTAGATACGCAGTATTTT
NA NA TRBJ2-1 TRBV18 CASSKRETYNEQFF TGTGCCAGCTCTAAGAGGGAGACCTACAATGAGCAGTTCTTC
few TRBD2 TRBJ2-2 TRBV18 CASSPRTSGITGELFF TGTGCCAGCTCACCCAGGACTAGCGGGATAACCGGGGAGCTGTTTTTT
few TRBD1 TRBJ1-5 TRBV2 CASHVDRGNQPQHF TGTGCCAGCCATGTGGACAGGGGGAATCAGCCCCAGCATTTT
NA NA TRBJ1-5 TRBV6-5 CASSYSRGSNQPQHF TGTGCCAGCAGTTACTCTAGGGGGAGCAATCAGCCCCAGCATTTT
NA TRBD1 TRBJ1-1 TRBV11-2 CASSLAYRGGTEAFF TGTGCCAGCAGCCTAGCCTACAGGGGCGGCACTGAAGCTTTCTTT
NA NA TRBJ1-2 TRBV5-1 CASSTTLQAPYGYTF TGCGCCAGCAGCACCACCTTACAGGCCCCCTATGGCTACACCTTC
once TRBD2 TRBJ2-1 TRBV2 CASTGGSSYNEQFF TGTGCCAGCACCGGGGGGAGTAGCTACAATGAGCAGTTCTTC
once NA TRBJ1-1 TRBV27 CASSLSISVNTEAFF TGTGCCAGCAGTTTATCAATTTCGGTGAACACTGAAGCTTTCTTT
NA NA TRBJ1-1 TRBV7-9 CASSLGRDMAFF TGTGCCAGCAGCTTAGGGCGGGATATGGCTTTCTTT
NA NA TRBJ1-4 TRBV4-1 CASSQGGTRGANEKLFF TGCGCCAGCAGCCAAGGAGGAACGCGGGGCGCCAATGAAAAACTGTTTTTT
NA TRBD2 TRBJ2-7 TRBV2 CASSDINGRGRGSYEQYF TGTGCCAGCAGTGATATTAACGGGAGGGGCCGGGGGTCCTACGAGCAGTACTTC
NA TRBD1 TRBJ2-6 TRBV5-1 CASSVDRAGANVLTF TGCGCCAGCAGCGTGGACAGGGCTGGGGCCAACGTCCTGACTTTC
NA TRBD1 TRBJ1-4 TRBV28 CASSIRQGAAYEKLFF TGTGCCAGCAGTATTAGACAGGGGGCCGCTTATGAAAAACTGTTTTTT
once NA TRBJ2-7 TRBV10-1 CASSESTRDEQYF TGCGCCAGCAGTGAGTCGACCAGGGACGAGCAGTACTTC
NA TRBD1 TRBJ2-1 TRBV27 CASQTGQGVSYNEQFF TGTGCCAGCCAGACAGGACAGGGAGTATCCTACAATGAGCAGTTCTTC
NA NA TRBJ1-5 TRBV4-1 CASSQDDRTRFNQPQHF TGCGCCAGCAGCCAAGATGATCGGACACGTTTTAATCAGCCCCAGCATTTT
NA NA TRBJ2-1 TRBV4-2 CASSRSWGLGNNEQFF TGTGCCAGCAGCCGTTCTTGGGGACTGGGGAACAATGAGCAGTTCTTC
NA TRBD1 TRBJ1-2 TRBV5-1 CASRPDRGRHGYTF TGCGCCAGCAGACCGGACAGGGGGAGGCATGGCTACACCTTC
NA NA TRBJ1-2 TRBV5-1 CASSLSQDYGYTF TGCGCCAGCAGCTTGTCGCAGGATTATGGCTACACCTTC
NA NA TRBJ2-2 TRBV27 CASSLEGRELFF TGTGCCAGCAGTTTAGAGGGTAGGGAGCTGTTTTTT
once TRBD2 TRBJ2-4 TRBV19 CASTTRTSGAAYF TGTGCCAGTACCACACGGACTAGCGGGGCCGCGTACTTC
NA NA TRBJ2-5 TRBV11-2 CASSRQGSLSETQYF TGTGCCAGCAGTCGTCAGGGGTCGCTTTCAGAGACCCAGTACTTC
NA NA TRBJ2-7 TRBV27 CASSPRRSSAYEQYF TGTGCCAGCAGTCCCCGGCGGTCATCGGCCTACGAGCAGTACTTC
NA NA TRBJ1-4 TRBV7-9 CSSMNGGEKLFF TGTTCCAGCATGAACGGGGGTGAAAAACTGTTTTTT
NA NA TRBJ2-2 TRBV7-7 CASSTDSNTGELFF TGTGCTAGCAGTACCGACAGTAACACCGGGGAGCTGTTTTTT
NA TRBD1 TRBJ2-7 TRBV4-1 CASSQPTGYPYEQYF TGCGCCAGCAGCCAACCGACAGGGTATCCCTACGAGCAGTACTTC
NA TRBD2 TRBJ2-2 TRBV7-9 CASSPRPSGTGELFF TGTGCCAGCAGCCCCAGGCCTAGCGGGACCGGGGAGCTGTTTTTT
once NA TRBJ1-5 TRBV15 CATSKETEVYQPQHF TGTGCCACCAGCAAAGAGACAGAAGTTTATCAGCCCCAGCATTTT
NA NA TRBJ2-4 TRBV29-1 CSVDQGNIQYF TGCAGCGTAGACCAGGGAAACATTCAGTACTTC
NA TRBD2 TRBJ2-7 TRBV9 CASSGGTSGAYEQYF TGTGCCAGCAGCGGAGGGACTAGCGGGGCCTACGAGCAGTACTTC
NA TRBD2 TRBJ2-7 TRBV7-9 CASSPLGGRAGYEQYF TGTGCCAGCAGCCCTCTAGGCGGGAGGGCCGGTTACGAGCAGTACTTC
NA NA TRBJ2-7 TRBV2 CASSDEEPQGNEQYF TGTGCCAGCAGTGATGAGGAGCCACAGGGAAACGAGCAGTACTTC
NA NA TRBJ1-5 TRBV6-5 CASMGASNQPQHF TGTGCCAGCATGGGGGCTAGCAATCAGCCCCAGCATTTT
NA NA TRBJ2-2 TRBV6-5 CASMSRMFGTGELFF TGTGCCAGCATGTCTAGGATGTTCGGCACCGGGGAGCTGTTTTTT
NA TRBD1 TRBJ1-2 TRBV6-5 CASSLRTGGSGYTF TGTGCCAGCAGTCTCCGGACAGGGGGAAGTGGCTACACCTTC
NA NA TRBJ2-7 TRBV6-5 CASSYSDSASYEQYF TGTGCCAGCAGTTACTCGGACAGTGCTTCCTACGAGCAGTACTTC
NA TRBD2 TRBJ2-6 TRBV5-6 CASSLAGGASGANVLTF TGTGCCAGCAGCTTGGCCGGGGGGGCGTCTGGGGCCAACGTCCTGACTTTC
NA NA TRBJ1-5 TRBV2 CASGNRVPSRQPQHF TGTGCCAGCGGCAACCGGGTCCCTAGCAGGCAGCCCCAGCATTTT
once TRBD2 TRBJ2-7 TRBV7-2 CASSPGSRTSAYEQYF TGTGCCAGCAGCCCCGGTTCGAGGACTAGCGCCTACGAGCAGTACTTC
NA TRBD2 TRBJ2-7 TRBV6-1 CASSTASGHYEQYF TGTGCCAGCAGTACTGCTAGCGGGCACTACGAGCAGTACTTC
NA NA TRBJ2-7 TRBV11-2 CASSLAGLYEQYF TGTGCCAGCAGCTTAGCAGGACTTTACGAGCAGTACTTC